This TCR beta chain was profiled in a study of blood T cell repertoires in COVID-19. Study at large: Sources were T cells, B-cell-depleted T cells, or PBMCs; the material itself was cDNA or gDNA.

In the authors' methods: Nucleated cell counts were estimated from reference gene primer amplification. Clones were sequenced by immunoSEQ multiplex PCR, and TCRdb holds only the in-frame ones, with some missing. Clone size and the V and J calls come from that table; the DNA yielded D and trimming. The data contain 30,000 to 40,000 clones, about 90% of them singletons. The germline V gene has CDR1 WSHSY and CDR2 SAAADI. V gave up 6 bases and J gave up 2 bases, with 10 bases separating them. This CDR3 spans 14 amino acids. The source is a woman in her seventies with active COVID-19. This chain connects TRBV10-2 to TRBJ2-2; D might be TRBD1 (6 bases). Sequencing was done on a sample of peripheral blood. The CDR3 here is CASRGTTNTGELFF. The CDR3 nucleotides are TGCGCCAGCAGGGGGACAACAAACACCGGGGAGCTGTTTTTT.